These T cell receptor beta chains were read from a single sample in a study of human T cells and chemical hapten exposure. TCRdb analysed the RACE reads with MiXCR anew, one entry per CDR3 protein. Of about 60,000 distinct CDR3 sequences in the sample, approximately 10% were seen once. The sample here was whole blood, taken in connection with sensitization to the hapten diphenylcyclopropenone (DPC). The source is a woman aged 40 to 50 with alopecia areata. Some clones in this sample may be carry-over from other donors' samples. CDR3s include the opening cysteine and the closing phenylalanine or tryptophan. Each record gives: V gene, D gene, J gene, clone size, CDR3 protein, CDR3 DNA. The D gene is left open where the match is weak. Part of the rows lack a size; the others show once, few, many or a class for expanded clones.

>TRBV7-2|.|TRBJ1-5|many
CASSFQGYGQPQHF
TGTGCCAGCAGCTTTCAGGGTTATGGTCAGCCCCAGCATTTT
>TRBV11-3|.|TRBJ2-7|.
CASSPDGGREQYF
TGTGCCAGCAGCCCCGATGGAGGGCGGGAGCAGTACTTC
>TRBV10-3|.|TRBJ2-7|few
CAISEVGRGAFYEQYF
TGTGCCATCAGTGAAGTGGGTAGAGGGGCCTTCTACGAGCAGTACTTC
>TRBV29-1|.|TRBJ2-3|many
CSVGRGQRSSTDTQYF
TGCAGCGTTGGGAGGGGTCAACGCTCTAGCACAGATACGCAGTATTTT
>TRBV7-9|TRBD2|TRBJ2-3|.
CASSSILAGGPDTQYF
TGTGCCAGCAGCTCTATACTAGCGGGAGGGCCGGATACGCAGTATTTT
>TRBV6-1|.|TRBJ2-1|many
CASSELSGKGGEQFF
TGTGCCAGCAGTGAACTAAGCGGGAAAGGGGGTGAGCAGTTCTTC
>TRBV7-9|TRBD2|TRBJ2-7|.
CASSRTRGEHYEQYF
TGTGCCAGCAGCCGAACGCGGGGGGAGCATTACGAGCAGTACTTC
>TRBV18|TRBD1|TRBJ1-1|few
CASSLTGGNGEAFF
TGTGCCAGCTCACTGACAGGGGGCAATGGTGAAGCTTTCTTT
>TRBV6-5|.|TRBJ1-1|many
CASSYSSLNTEAFF
TGTGCCAGCAGTTACTCCAGCTTGAACACTGAAGCTTTCTTT
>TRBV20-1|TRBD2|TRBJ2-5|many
CSARDAGRVETQYF
TGCAGTGCTAGAGACGCAGGGAGGGTGGAGACCCAGTACTTC
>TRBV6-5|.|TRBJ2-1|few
CASSYSQGDSYNEQFF
TGTGCCAGCAGTTACAGTCAGGGCGACTCCTACAATGAGCAGTTCTTC
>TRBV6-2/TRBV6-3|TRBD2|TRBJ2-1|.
CASTKGGGAGGEQFF
TGTGCCAGCACCAAGGGCGGGGGGGCCGGAGGTGAGCAGTTCTTC
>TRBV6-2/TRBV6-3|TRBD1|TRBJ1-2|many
CASSYSRDRVGGYTF
TGTGCCAGCAGTTACTCCCGGGACAGGGTCGGTGGCTACACCTTC
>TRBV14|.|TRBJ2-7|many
CASSQDVFGDDEQYF
TGTGCCAGCAGCCAAGACGTATTCGGGGATGACGAGCAGTACTTC
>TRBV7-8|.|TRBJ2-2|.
CASSLIQGFTGELFF
TGTGCCAGCAGCTTAATACAGGGCTTCACCGGGGAGCTGTTTTTT
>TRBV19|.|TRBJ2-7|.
CASSNRSPYEQYF
TGTGCCAGTAGTAACAGGTCACCCTACGAGCAGTACTTC
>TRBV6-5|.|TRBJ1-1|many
CATLAPGRNTEAFF
TGTGCCACCCTAGCCCCAGGTAGAAACACTGAAGCTTTCTTT
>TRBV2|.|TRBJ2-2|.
CASSPPSNTGELFF
TGTGCCAGCTCCCCCCCAAGTAACACCGGGGAGCTGTTTTTT
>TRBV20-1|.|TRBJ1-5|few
CSASSGQPQHF
TGCAGTGCTAGCTCTGGGCAGCCCCAGCATTTT
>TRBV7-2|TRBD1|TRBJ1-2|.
CASSYRSGGEYGYTF
TGTGCCAGCAGCTACCGTTCAGGGGGCGAGTATGGCTACACCTTC
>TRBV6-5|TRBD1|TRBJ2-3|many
CASIADRDGDTQYF
TGTGCCAGCATCGCGGACAGGGATGGAGATACGCAGTATTTT
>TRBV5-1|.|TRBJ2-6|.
CASSRNSGANVLTF
TGCGCCAGCTCCAGAAACTCTGGGGCCAACGTCCTGACTTTC
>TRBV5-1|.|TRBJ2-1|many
CASSTYVSSYNEQFF
TGCGCCAGCAGCACCTACGTATCCTCCTACAATGAGCAGTTCTTC
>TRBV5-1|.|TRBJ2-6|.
CASSLEASGANVLTF
TGCGCCAGCAGCTTGGAGGCCTCTGGGGCCAACGTCCTGACTTTC
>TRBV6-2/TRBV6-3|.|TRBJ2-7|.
CASSYPNYEQYF
TGTGCCAGCAGTTATCCGAACTACGAGCAGTACTTC
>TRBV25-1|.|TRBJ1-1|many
CASSEAQGTIRTEAFF
TGTGCCAGCAGTGAGGCGCAGGGGACTATCCGCACTGAAGCTTTCTTT
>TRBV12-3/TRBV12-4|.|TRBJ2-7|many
CASSLPGGDEQYF
TGTGCCAGCAGTCTCCCGGGGGGCGACGAGCAGTACTTC